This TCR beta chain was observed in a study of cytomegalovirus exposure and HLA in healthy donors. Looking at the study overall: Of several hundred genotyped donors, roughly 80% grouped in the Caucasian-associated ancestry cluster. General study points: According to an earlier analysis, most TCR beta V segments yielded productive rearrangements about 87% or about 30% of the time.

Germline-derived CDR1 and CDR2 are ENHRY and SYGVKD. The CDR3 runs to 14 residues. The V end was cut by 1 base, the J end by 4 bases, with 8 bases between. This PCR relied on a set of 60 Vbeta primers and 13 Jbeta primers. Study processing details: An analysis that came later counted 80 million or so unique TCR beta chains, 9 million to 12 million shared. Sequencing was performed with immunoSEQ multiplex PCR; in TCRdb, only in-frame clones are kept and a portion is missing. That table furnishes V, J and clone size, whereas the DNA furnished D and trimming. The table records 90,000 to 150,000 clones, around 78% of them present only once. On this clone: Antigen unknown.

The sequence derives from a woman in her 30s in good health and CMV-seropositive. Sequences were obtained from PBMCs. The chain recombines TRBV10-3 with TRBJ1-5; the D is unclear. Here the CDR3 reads CAISELSGNQPQHF. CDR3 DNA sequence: TGTGCCATCAGTGAGTTGTCGGGGAATCAGCCCCAGCATTTT.